This T cell receptor (beta chain) was identified during a study of Ad26.COV2.S vaccination and SARS-CoV-2 variants (dated by TCRdb to the early 2020s). As for the study more broadly: Vaccine-arm donors were drawn from COV1001, a multicentre, randomized, double-blind, placebo-controlled phase I-IIa trial of Ad26.COV2.S in healthy adults. Trial participants were randomized into five groups of five: low-dose or high-dose Ad26.COV2.S given once or twice, or placebo on both occasions. A total of approximately 30 samples were included in the TCR-sequenced set, comprising roughly 19 Ad26.COV2.S vaccine recipients, 5 placebo recipients and 8 SARS-CoV-2 convalescent individuals. TCRbeta repertoire sequencing was used to assess the specificity and breadth of SARS-CoV-2-reactive T cell receptors after Ad26.COV2.S vaccination. Investigators remained blinded to trial group allocation during experiments and outcome assessment. Ad26.COV2.S was administered intramuscularly at a dose of 5x10^10 or 1x10^11 viral particles, either as one shot or as two shots given 56 days apart.

Reading from cysteine to phenylalanine, the CDR3 counts 14 amino acids. The only DNA kept is the CDR3, 42 bases in frame from the first base. For this chain, trimming is 4 bases at the V end and 7 bases at the J end, and the number of junction bases without a gene match is 6. The germline V gene (reference sequence) gives CDR1 as MNHEY and CDR2 as SMNVEV. TCRbeta CDR3 regions were sequenced with the immunoSEQ Assay. After extraction, genomic DNA underwent amplification by bias-controlled multiplex PCR, followed by high-throughput sequencing. The published analysis was carried out like this. To quantify the absolute abundance of each unique TCRbeta CDR3 region, sequences were collapsed and filtered. T cell fraction was estimated by normalization of TCRbeta template counts to usable DNA, with usable DNA being measured through amplification of reference genes present in all nucleated cells. Repertoire TCRs were annotated as SARS-CoV-2-specific by exact matching of V gene, CDR3 amino acid sequence and J gene to a known reactive TCR set. MIRA supplied the reference SARS-CoV-2 TCR set, which was filtered for enrichment in COVID-19-positive ImmuneCODE repertoires so that public or cross-reactive TCRs were removed. Using the MIRA antigens, annotated TCRs were further analysed by specific ORF or by position within an ORF. Breadth was defined as annotated unique rearrangements over total unique productive rearrangements; depth was the summed frequency of those rearrangements. Two-sided Wilcoxon rank-sum tests were used to compare TCR breadth between groups. The immuneACCESS repertoire file appears here via TCRdb, limited to in-frame rearrangements. These files lack a portion of the clones; in checked studies, under half of the deficit traces to unresolved V genes, and the cause of the others is not known. Clone size and V and J calls were adopted from that table, with D and trimming inferred from the DNA. The sample records 250,000 to 300,000 clones, more than 70% of which are singletons. The ten most abundant clones make up more than 2.5% of the sample.

Worth noting for this clone: Its binding antigen is unknown. Qualities for individual bases were not recorded, and no much larger clone is one base off.

According to the study, the label for this sample's treatment or condition signals: some 20 received Ad26.COV2.S at low or high dose, single or two shots; 5 received placebo; per-sample allocation not given. For vaccine and placebo recipients, the sequenced repertoires came from samples collected on day 63 after the first injection. Cohort 1b enrolled around 23 adults aged 18-55 years at a single site in Boston, USA, between 29 July and 7 August 2020. Ad26.COV2.S was a replication-incompetent adenovirus type 26 vector that expressed a prefusion-stabilized SARS-CoV-2 spike protein derived from the original Wuhan strain. Results the study describes overall, beyond this receptor: Non-spike TCR breadth was comparable between vaccine and placebo recipients, consistent with the vaccine containing only spike. The study lacked the statistical power to compare responses across vaccine doses or regimens. Substantial breadth of spike-specific CD8+ and CD4+ T cell responses was reported after vaccination. Higher spike-specific TCR breadth was observed in Ad26.COV2.S recipients than in placebo recipients (P = 0.0014). It was noted by the authors that total T cell responses may have been underestimated by the TCR breadth and depth analyses.

This sequence originates from a person aged 18-60 years who received the Ad26.COV2.S COVID-19 vaccine or a placebo. The source was peripheral blood, collected in a trial of Ad26.COV2.S vaccine versus placebo. The rearranged segments are TRBV27 and TRBJ1-4, and 7 bases in between align with TRBD1. The CDR3 sequence is CASSWEGAGEKLFF. The DNA reads TGTGCCAGCAGTTGGGAGGGGGCGGGTGAAAAACTGTTTTTT.